This TCR beta chain was sequenced during a study of T cells after yellow fever vaccination. The germline gives CDR1 SGHTA, CDR2 FQGNSA. The ends were cut back, 4 bases at V and 0 bases at J, with 7 bases in the middle. The CDR3 has 14 amino acids. A single record per CDR3 protein comes from TCRdb applying MiXCR to the 5' RACE reads. The sample has about 220,000 distinct CDR3 sequences; less than 3.5% are singletons. Specimen: CD4+ T cells sorted from PBMCs, collected 10 days after the yellow fever booster vaccination. The clonotype originates from a man aged 18 to 30 who received the YFV17D yellow fever vaccine. The V call is TRBV7-2, the J call TRBJ1-3; no firm D call. CDR3 sequence (DNA): TGTGCCAGCAGCTCACAGAGCTCTGGAAACACCATATATTTT. This gives the protein CASSSQSSGNTIYF.